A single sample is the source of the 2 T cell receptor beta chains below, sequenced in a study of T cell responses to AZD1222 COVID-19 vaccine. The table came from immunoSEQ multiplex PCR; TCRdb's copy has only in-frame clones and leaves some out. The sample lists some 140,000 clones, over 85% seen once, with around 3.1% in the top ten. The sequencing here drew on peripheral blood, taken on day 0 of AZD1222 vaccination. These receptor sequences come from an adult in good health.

The CDR3 nucleotides read TGTGCCAGCAGCCCTCAGATGAACACTGAAGCTTTCTTT. This sequence encodes CASSPQMNTEAFF. This chain links TRBV11-1 with TRBJ1-1; D unclear. Trimming shortened V by 5 bases and J by 0 bases, and 7 bases separated the two germline ends. This CDR3 is built from 13 residues. The germline V gene encodes CDR1 SGHAT and CDR2 FQDESV (reference sequence).

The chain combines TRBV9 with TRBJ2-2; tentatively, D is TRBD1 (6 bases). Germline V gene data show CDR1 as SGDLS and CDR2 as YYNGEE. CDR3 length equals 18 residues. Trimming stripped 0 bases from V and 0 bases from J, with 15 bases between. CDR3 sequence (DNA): TGTGCCAGCAGCGTAGAGGGACACCCTTTTCCGAACACCGGGGAGCTGTTTTTT. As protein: CASSVEGHPFPNTGELFF.